The T cell receptor beta chain under discussion was sequenced for a study of T cell responses to AZD1222 COVID-19 vaccine. This table comes from immunoSEQ multiplex PCR, and its TCRdb copy is limited to in-frame clones, with some not included. The table lists 100,000 to 150,000 clones, roughly 92% of them singletons. The CDR3 covers 14 residues. Trimming pared 7 bases from V and 6 bases from J, leaving 19 bases between. Germline CDR1 and CDR2: MNHEY and SVGAGI. Pooling covered second doses at about 4 or about 12 weeks. Note on this clone: The target antigen is unknown.

Study outcomes and limitations: Compared with day 0, the breadth and depth of the Spike-specific TCR repertoire rose significantly after two doses of AZD1222.

The origin of this receptor is an adult who received the AZD1222 COVID-19 vaccine. The V gene is TRBV6-5, the J gene TRBJ2-7; D might be TRBD2 (6 bases). This sample comprised peripheral blood, obtained 28 days after the second AZD1222 dose. CDR3 bases: TGTGCCAGCAATAGGGGAGGCGGGTTGAGCGAGCAGTACTTC. It codes for CASNRGGGLSEQYF.